The clone carrying this T cell receptor beta chain appeared a few times. Germline loops: CDR1 SNHLY, CDR2 FYNNEI. The CDR3 is made up of 13 amino acids. Trimming stripped 5 bases from V and 3 bases from J, with 10 bases between. The data are from a study of blood T cell repertoires in COVID-19. This table comes from immunoSEQ multiplex PCR, and its TCRdb copy is limited to in-frame clones, with some not included. Of more than 95,000 clones listed, more than 85% are singletons. Source material: peripheral blood. The clonotype originates from a human donor in a cohort sampled during active COVID-19. The chain employs TRBV2 and TRBJ1-1, with D unresolved. The CDR3 sequence is CASSRELDTEAFF. CDR3 bases: TGTGCCAGCAGTCGGGAGTTAGACACTGAAGCTTTCTTT.